This T cell receptor beta chain was retrieved from a study of technical replicates of blood from four donors. The CDR3 loop spans 13 amino acids. Trimming took 6 bases from V and 8 from J, leaving 13 bases between them. CDR1 is SGHAT, CDR2 FQNNGV, per germline. TCRdb's table, derived via immunoSEQ multiplex PCR, lists solely in-frame clones and lacks some. Here the sample spans under 65,000 clones, about 88% being singletons. This chain joins TRBV11-2 and TRBJ1-4; possible D gene TRBD1, 5 bases. Material: PBMCs. The origin of this receptor is a human donor in good health. Some clones in this sample may be carry-over from other donors' samples. The CDR3 sequence: CASRGEGSEKLFF. CDR3 nucleotide sequence: TGTGCCAGCAGGGGGGAGGGTAGCGAAAAACTGTTTTTT.